Included here is one T cell receptor beta chain sequence, with context. No antigen is known for it. These data originate in a study of cytomegalovirus exposure and HLA in healthy donors. Study results and limitations: Most subjects had HLA-A and HLA-B alleles reportedly predicted accurately by TCR beta sequences. For TCR beta chains, V- and J-gene trimming was later linked to a missense DCLRE1C variant. Despite most TCR sequences being rare, some public TCRs occurred in many donors. Indistinguishable V segments such as TRBV6-2 and TRBV6-3 were excluded.

Unmatched junction bases numbered 7, after V lost 4 bases and J lost 6 bases. Germline V lookup: CDR1 SGDLS, CDR2 YYNGEE. The CDR3 length is 16 residues. The PCR employed 60 Vbeta primers together with 13 Jbeta primers. Using immunoSEQ multiplex PCR, the repertoire was profiled, and TCRdb retains in-frame clones only, with some absent. Here the sample spans some 100,000 clones, about four fifths being singletons. The clonotype comes from a woman aged 35 to 49 in good health and CMV-seronegative. The sequenced sample consisted of PBMCs. The chain combines TRBV9 with TRBJ2-2, with TRBD1 matching 12 bases. CDR3 residues: CASSKGQGASAGELFF. In DNA form, the CDR3 reads TGTGCCAGCAGCAAGGGACAGGGGGCATCGGCCGGGGAGCTGTTTTTT.